This T cell receptor beta chain was found in a study of T cell responses to AZD1222 COVID-19 vaccine. Using immunoSEQ multiplex PCR, the repertoire was profiled, and TCRdb retains in-frame clones only, with some absent. Of approximately 120,000 clones in the sample, approximately 91% are singletons; the top ten hold 7% to 9%. The germline V and J ends were trimmed by 3 bases and 5 bases, with 8 bases remaining between them. CDR1 and CDR2 from the germline V gene are SNHLY and FYNNEI. This CDR3 contains 13 residues. Sequencing was performed on peripheral blood, taken on day 0 of AZD1222 vaccination. This TCR was recovered from an adult in good health. V usage is TRBV2 and J usage is TRBJ2-1; no reliable D call. CDR3 bases: TGTGCCAGCAGTGAGCAGGAACACAATGAGCAGTTCTTC. Translated, it gives CASSEQEHNEQFF.